One sample yielded the 18 T cell receptor beta chains listed below, sequenced in a study of cytomegalovirus exposure and HLA in healthy donors (dated by TCRdb to between 2016 and 2019). Library method: the immunoSEQ multiplex PCR assay. TCRdb obtained this table from immuneACCESS and retained in-frame rearrangements with V and J assigned. These tables miss some clones; where compared with another copy, unresolved V genes account for less than half of the shortfall, and the remainder is unexplained. The sample records some 110,000 clones, roughly 86% of which are singletons. Under 5% of the sample rests with the top ten. Material for sequencing was PBMCs. The receptors come from a man aged 18 to 29 in good health and CMV-seronegative.

The V call is TRBV5-4, the J call TRBJ2-2, with 15 bases aligning to TRBD2. CDR3 length: 19 residues. The V gene end was trimmed by 7 bases and the J gene end by 4 bases; junction bases not matched to a gene: 14. Germline assignment: CDR1 SGHNT and CDR2 YYREEE (reference sequence). The CDR3 sequence: CASYKAGTSGGRGTGELFF. The CDR3 region has the DNA TGTGCCAGCTACAAAGCGGGGACTAGCGGGGGGAGGGGCACCGGGGAGCTGTTTTTT.

This chain uses TRBV7-5 with TRBJ2-1; TRBD2 is the table's D call, not checked against the DNA. TRBV7-5 is listed as a pseudogene. The CDR3 is 17 amino acids. The CDR3: CVRSHTPSGSRDNEQFF. The CDR3 DNA is TGTGTCAGAAGCCACACCCCTAGCGGGAGTCGCGACAATGAGCAGTTCTTC.

This clone was found once. This chain connects TRBV15 to TRBJ1-1; no firm D call. The length of the CDR3 is 19 residues. V lost 1 base, J lost 1 base, and 22 bases lay in between. Germline CDR1 and CDR2: LNHNV and YYDKDF (reference sequence). The CDR3 sequence: CATSRAEGWYERSNTEAFF. The CDR3 DNA sequence: TGTGCCACCAGCAGAGCAGAGGGTTGGTACGAGAGATCGAACACTGAAGCTTTCTTT.

The V call is TRBV30, the J call TRBJ2-3; 9 bases fit TRBD2. The V gene end was trimmed by 3 bases and the J gene end by 0 bases; junction bases not matched to a gene: 1. Per the germline V gene, CDR1 is GTSNPN and CDR2 is SVGIG (reference sequence). This CDR3 contains 14 residues. The CDR3 region has the DNA TGTGCCTGGAGGACTAGCGGTAGCACAGATACGCAGTATTTT. Its protein product is CAWRTSGSTDTQYF.

This sequence joins TRBV5-1 and TRBJ2-7; weak D call: TRBD2 (5 bases). Germline V gives CDR1 SGHRS, CDR2 YFSETQ. The germline V and J ends were trimmed by 0 bases and 4 bases, with 11 bases remaining between them. The CDR3 is made up of 14 amino acids. CDR3 nucleotide sequence: TGCGCCAGCAGCTTGGATGGGAGAGGGTACGAGCAGTACTTC. This gives the protein CASSLDGRGYEQYF.

The V and J genes are TRBV2 and TRBJ2-2, with 14 positions matching TRBD2. This CDR3 is built from 16 residues. V shed 5 bases and J 7 bases; nucleotides not matched to a gene: 6. Germline lookup yields CDR1 SNHLY and CDR2 FYNNEI. The CDR3 spells CASSSTSGRAGGELFF. CDR3 DNA: TGTGCCAGCAGTTCGACTAGCGGGAGGGCCGGCGGGGAGCTGTTTTTT.

The chain is built from TRBV10-1 and TRBJ2-1; 7 bases are shared with TRBD1. The CDR3 has 13 amino acids. V lost 2 bases and J lost 6; bases outside the gene matches: 1. Germline-derived CDR1 and CDR2 are WNHNN and SYGVQD (reference sequence). CDR3 residues: CASSEGQVNEQFF. For the CDR3, the DNA is TGCGCCAGCAGTGAGGGACAGGTCAATGAGCAGTTCTTC.

This chain's CDR3 is CASSFDRNYGYTF. Written as DNA, the CDR3 is TGTGCCAGCAGCTTCGACAGGAACTATGGCTACACCTTC. The V and J genes are TRBV11-2 and TRBJ1-2; tentative D call: TRBD1 (6 bases). Germline-derived CDR1 and CDR2 are SGHAT and FQNNGV. This CDR3 is built from 13 residues. V dropped 3 bases and J dropped 2 bases, with 7 bases sitting between them.

The sample holds many counts of this clone. V gene TRBV6-1 combines with J gene TRBJ1-1; D is perhaps TRBD1 (5 bases). V dropped 4 bases and J dropped 8 bases, with 11 bases sitting between them. This CDR3 has 12 amino acids. Germline-derived CDR1 and CDR2 are MNHNS and SASEGT. The CDR3 DNA reads as TGTGCCAGCAGTGTTGACAGACGCGAAGCTTTCTTT. Encoded protein: CASSVDRREAFF.

A single count supports this clone. The CDR3 sequence is CASSTLTANTEAFF. The DNA of the CDR3 is TGTGCCAGCAGTACCCTCACAGCGAACACTGAAGCTTTCTTT. The chain joins TRBV6-1 to TRBJ1-1; D is unresolved. The germline V gene has CDR1 MNHNS and CDR2 SASEGT. CDR3 length equals 14 residues. V shed 5 bases and J shed 1 base, with 11 bases lying between them.

V usage is TRBV7-8 and J usage is TRBJ1-4; 7 bases are shared with TRBD1. Germline V lookup: CDR1 SGHVS, CDR2 FQNEAQ. The V segment lost 5 bases and the J segment 6 bases; nucleotides outside the gene matches: 12. The CDR3 has 16 amino acids. The CDR3 DNA reads as TGTGCCAGCAGCGTTAGGGCGACAGGGCCGGATGAAAAACTGTTTTTT. Protein: CASSVRATGPDEKLFF.

The chain employs TRBV7-9 and TRBJ2-3; perhaps TRBD2 as D (6 bases). The CDR3 consists of 16 residues. V was clipped by 5 bases and J by 0 bases, with 15 bases between them. In germline, CDR1 is SEHNR, CDR2 FQNEAQ (reference sequence). The CDR3 DNA is TGTGCCAGCAGCCATATTCGTAGCGGAAGCACAGATACGCAGTATTTT. Its protein product is CASSHIRSGSTDTQYF.

Concerning this clone itself: Other DNA sequences within the sample encode an identical CDR3. V usage is TRBV5-1 and J usage is TRBJ2-3; no definite D call. Germline V gene data show CDR1 as SGHRS and CDR2 as YFSETQ. V was pared by 0 bases and J by 3 bases, with 8 bases between. This CDR3 contains 14 residues. CDR3 nucleotide sequence: TGCGCCAGCAGCTTGGTGGGCGTAACAGATACGCAGTATTTT. Translated: CASSLVGVTDTQYF.

The chain employs TRBV6-4 and TRBJ2-2, with D possibly matching TRBD2 (6 bases). This CDR3 has 13 residues. V was pared by 6 bases and J by 5 bases, with 10 bases between. Germline loops: CDR1 MRHNA, CDR2 SNTAGT. The CDR3 nucleotides are TGTGCCAGCAGAGGGACTGCGACCGGGGAGCTGTTTTTT. Amino acid sequence: CASRGTATGELFF.

The chain is built from TRBV7-9 and TRBJ2-7; 9 bases match TRBD2. Germline CDR1 and CDR2: SEHNR and FQNEAQ (reference sequence). The CDR3 is 16 amino acids. J was trimmed by 4 bases and V by 5 bases; bases with no gene match: 12. The CDR3 spells CASSQGGGGARYEQYF. The CDR3 DNA reads TGTGCCAGCAGCCAAGGCGGCGGGGGGGCACGGTACGAGCAGTACTTC. The full variable domain, completed using reference TRBV7-9 and TRBJ2-7, is DTGVSQNPRHKITKRGQNVTFRCDPISEHNRLYWYRQTLGQGPEFLTYFQNEAQLEKSRLLSDRFSAERPKGSFSTLEIQRTEQGDSAMYLCASSQGGGGARYEQYFGPGTRLTVT.

The rearrangement links TRBV2 to TRBJ1-4, with TRBD1 matching over 7 bases. The V gene end was trimmed by 6 bases and the J gene end by 5 bases; junction bases not matched to a gene: 9. This CDR3 is built from 15 residues. CDR1 SNHLY and CDR2 FYNNEI come from the germline V gene. The CDR3 DNA follows: TGTGCCAGCAGAGCCTGGGACAGCAGAAATGAAAAACTGTTTTTT. This encodes CASRAWDSRNEKLFF. Full variable domain (rest looked up from reference TRBV2 and TRBJ1-4): EPEVTQTPSHQVTQMGQEVILRCVPISNHLYFYWYRQILGQKVEFLVSFYNNEISEKSEIFDDQFSVERPDGSNFTLKIRSTKLEDSAMYFCASRAWDSRNEKLFFGSGTQLSVL.

This sequence joins TRBV2 and TRBJ2-5; the D gene is possibly TRBD2 (6 bases). Trimming took 6 bases from V and 2 from J, leaving 16 bases between them. The CDR3 runs to 15 residues. Per the germline V gene, CDR1 is SNHLY and CDR2 is FYNNEI. The CDR3 nucleotides are TGTGCCAGCAGCGGGGGTAGCGGTTCACAAGAGACCCAGTACTTC. Translated: CASSGGSGSQETQYF.

The chain links TRBV27 to TRBJ1-2, with TRBD1 identical over 8 bases. Germline CDR1 MNHEY, CDR2 SMNVEV (reference sequence). V dropped 4 bases and J dropped 3; count of bases not matched to a gene: 7. CDR3 size: 15 residues. The CDR3 loop is CASSWAGGRDYGYTF. In nucleotides, the CDR3 is TGTGCCAGCAGTTGGGCAGGGGGCAGGGACTATGGCTACACCTTC.